This TCR beta chain is drawn from a study of blood T cell repertoires in COVID-19. Overall study context: The United States, Italy and Spain supplied acute and convalescent COVID-19 samples. PBMCs, B-cell-depleted T cells, or T cells were the source of the cDNA or gDNA that made up the material.

Authors' processing steps: The authors estimated nucleated cell counts from reference gene primer amplification. The assay was immunoSEQ multiplex PCR, and TCRdb's table has in-frame clones only and misses some. For V, J and clone size, that table is used; D and trimming come from the DNA. This table has 95,000 or so clones, 84% appearing once. The CDR3 runs to 14 residues. V lost 2 bases and J lost 8, with 14 bases in between. In germline, CDR1 is SGHTA, CDR2 FQGTGA. The sample holds a few counts of this clone. The sequence was collected from a human donor in a cohort sampled during active COVID-19. The specimen was peripheral blood. This chain connects TRBV7-3 to TRBJ2-3; the D gene is possibly TRBD2 (5 bases). CDR3 amino acids: CASSLVREGGTQYF. The CDR3 DNA reads TGTGCCAGCAGCTTAGTTAGGGAAGGAGGTACGCAGTATTTT. The full variable domain, completed using reference TRBV7-3 and TRBJ2-3, is GAGVSQTPSNKVTEKGKYVELRCDPISGHTALYWYRQSLGQGPEFLIYFQGTGAADDSGLPNDRFFAVRPEGSVSTLKIQRTERGDSAVYLCASSLVREGGTQYFGPGTRLTVL.